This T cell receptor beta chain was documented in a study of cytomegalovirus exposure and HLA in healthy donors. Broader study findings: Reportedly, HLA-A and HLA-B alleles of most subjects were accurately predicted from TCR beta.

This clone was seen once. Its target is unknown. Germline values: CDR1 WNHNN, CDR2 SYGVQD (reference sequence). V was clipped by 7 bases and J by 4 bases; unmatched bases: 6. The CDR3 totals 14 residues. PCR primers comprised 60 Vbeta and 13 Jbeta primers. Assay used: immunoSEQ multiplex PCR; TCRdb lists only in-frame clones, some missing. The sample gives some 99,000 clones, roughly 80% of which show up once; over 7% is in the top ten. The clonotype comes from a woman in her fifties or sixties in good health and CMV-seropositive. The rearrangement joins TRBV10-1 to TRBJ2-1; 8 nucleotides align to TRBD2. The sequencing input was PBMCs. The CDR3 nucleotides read TGCGCCAGCATTACCGGGGGGGTATACAATGAGCAGTTCTTC. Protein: CASITGGVYNEQFF.